Shown below are 27 T cell receptor beta chains from a single sample sequenced in a study of blood T cell repertoires in COVID-19. Some clones are missing from TCRdb's copy, which holds only in-frame ones; the method was immunoSEQ multiplex PCR. The profile covers a few hundred thousand clones, with 85% to 90% appearing a single time and over 9% taken by the ten largest. The sample taken for sequencing was peripheral blood. These receptor sequences come from a young woman with COVID-19, enrolled during active disease.

The chain employs TRBV5-6 and TRBJ2-3, with D possibly matching TRBD2 (6 bases). The CDR3 is 12 amino acids. Per germline, CDR1 SGHDT and CDR2 YYEEEE. V was clipped by 5 bases and J by 3 bases, with 7 bases between them. In DNA form, the CDR3 reads TGTGCCAGCAGTGGGGGGACAGATACGCAGTATTTT. Translated: CASSGGTDTQYF. Looking up the rest from reference TRBV5-6 and TRBJ2-3 gives the full variable domain: DAGVTQSPTHLIKTRGQQVTLRCSPKSGHDTVSWYQQALGQGPQFIFQYYEEEERQRGNFPDRFSGHQFPNYSSELNVNALLLGDSALYLCASSGGTDTQYFGPGTRLTVL.

The gene calls are TRBV9 and TRBJ2-2, with 9 bases that match TRBD2. In germline, CDR1 is SGDLS, CDR2 YYNGEE. V shed 4 bases, J shed 8 bases, and the junction held 15 bases outside the gene matches. The CDR3 spans 17 residues. CDR3 nucleotides: TGTGCCAGCAGCCCCCGGCCTTTAATAGCGGGAGCGGGGGAGCTGTTTTTT. As protein: CASSPRPLIAGAGELFF.

The chain recombines TRBV6-5 with TRBJ2-7; 10 positions agree with TRBD2. CDR3 length equals 15 residues. CDR1 is MNHEY and CDR2 is SVGAGI in the germline V gene. J was trimmed by 4 bases and V by 6 bases; bases with no gene match: 9. Written as DNA, the CDR3 is TGTGCCAGCAGACCCACTAGCGGGACCTTATACGAGCAGTACTTC. Amino acid sequence: CASRPTSGTLYEQYF.

This clone was picked up a small number of times. The rearrangement links TRBV5-1 to TRBJ2-7, with D possibly TRBD2 on 5 matching bases. V shed 0 bases and J shed 6 bases, with 13 bases lying between them. The CDR3 has 14 residues. In germline, CDR1 is SGHRS, CDR2 YFSETQ. CDR3 amino acids: CASSLEWESREQYF. CDR3 coding DNA: TGCGCCAGCAGCTTGGAATGGGAGAGCCGCGAGCAGTACTTC.

The chain recombines TRBV6-5 with TRBJ1-2; TRBD1 is a possible D gene (6 bases). Germline V gene data show CDR1 as MNHEY and CDR2 as SVGAGI. CDR3 size: 13 residues. V was clipped by 4 bases and J by 6 bases, with 12 bases between them. CDR3 bases: TGTGCCAGCAGTTTGGTGGGGACAAATGGCTACACCTTC. As protein: CASSLVGTNGYTF.

CDR3 amino acids: CASSQTYRGPGPNSPLHF. CDR3 coding DNA: TGTGCCAGCAGCCAAACCTACAGGGGCCCGGGACCTAATTCACCCCTCCACTTT. The V call is TRBV14, the J call TRBJ1-6; TRBD1 aligns across 7 bases. Trimming took 2 bases from V and 6 from J; bases not matched to a gene: 13. CDR1 is SGHDN, CDR2 FVKESK, per germline. This CDR3 has 18 residues.

The rearrangement joins TRBV10-3 to TRBJ1-6; 9 bases are shared with TRBD1. CDR1 and CDR2 (germline): ENHRY, SYGVKD. Trimming cost V 11 bases and J 9 bases; bases outside gene matches: 8. The CDR3 runs to 13 residues. The CDR3, as DNA: TGTGCCGCCAGCGGGACAGGGAGTTCACCCCTCCACTTT. Translated, it gives CAASGTGSSPLHF.

Turning to this clone: Other DNA sequences in the same sample also yield this CDR3. The chain is built from TRBV29-1 and TRBJ2-1; 7 nucleotides align to TRBD1. The CDR3 is made up of 13 amino acids. V trimming: 6 bases; J trimming: 4 bases; junction bases outside the gene matches: 6. Germline assignment: CDR1 SQVTM and CDR2 ANQGSEA. The CDR3 coding sequence is TGCAGCGTAGGCACAGGGGCGTACAATGAGCAGTTCTTC. This sequence encodes CSVGTGAYNEQFF.

V usage is TRBV5-5 and J usage is TRBJ2-5; possible D gene TRBD2, 5 bases. In germline, CDR1 is SGHKS, CDR2 YYEKEE (reference sequence). V was shortened by 0 bases and J by 2 bases, with 11 bases between the two germline ends. The CDR3 runs to 15 residues. The CDR3: CASSLAGNRQETQYF. The CDR3 DNA follows: TGTGCCAGCAGCTTGGCGGGGAACAGACAAGAGACCCAGTACTTC. The whole variable domain, filled in from reference TRBV5-5 and TRBJ2-5, reads DAGVTQSPTHLIKTRGQQVTLRCSPISGHKSVSWYQQVLGQGPQFIFQYYEKEERGRGNFPDRFSARQFPNYSSELNVNALLLGDSALYLCASSLAGNRQETQYFGPGTRLLVL.

This clone was picked up a small number of times. The chain combines TRBV5-4 with TRBJ1-3; D is unresolved. Trimming removed 1 base from V and 4 bases from J, with 9 bases in between. The CDR3 sequence is 14 residues long. Germline-derived CDR1 and CDR2 are SGHNT and YYREEE (reference sequence). CDR3 sequence (DNA): TGTGCCAGCAGCTTGTACGCAGTAGGAAACACCATATATTTT. Its protein product is CASSLYAVGNTIYF.

This clone is a singleton in its sample. The chain has TRBV4-1 and TRBJ2-1; D is possibly TRBD1 (6 bases). V lost 0 bases to trimming and J lost 3 bases, with 9 bases between them. The germline CDR1 and CDR2 sequences are MGHRA and YSYEKL. CDR3 length: 15 residues. CDR3 DNA sequence: TGCGCCAGCAGCCAAGAGATGACAGGCTACAATGAGCAGTTCTTC. Translation gives CASSQEMTGYNEQFF.

The chain has TRBV6-5 and TRBJ1-4; a possible D gene is TRBD1 (5 bases). V lost 6 bases and J 4 bases, leaving 9 bases between the germline ends. Looked up from germline, CDR1 is MNHEY and CDR2 is SVGAGI. The CDR3 contains 13 residues. The CDR3 reads CASSRDFNEKLFF. The CDR3 DNA follows: TGTGCCAGCAGCAGGGATTTTAATGAAAAACTGTTTTTT.

V is TRBV4-1 and J is TRBJ1-6, with 9 bases lining up with TRBD1. The CDR3 runs 15 residues. Germline loops: CDR1 MGHRA, CDR2 YSYEKL. V shed 0 bases and J 10 bases; nucleotides not matched to a gene: 4. CDR3 coding DNA: TGCGCCAGCAGCCAAGAAGACAGGGGGTGGTCACCCCTCCACTTT. It specifies CASSQEDRGWSPLHF.

The gene calls are TRBV5-5 and TRBJ2-7; 10 nucleotides line up with TRBD2. Germline loops: CDR1 SGHKS, CDR2 YYEKEE (reference sequence). The CDR3 is 13 amino acids. Germline trimming cut 3 bases from V and 6 bases from J; bases unmatched to any gene: 3. CDR3 sequence reads: CASSYTSGIEQYF. Written as DNA, the CDR3 is TGTGCCAGCAGCTACACTAGCGGGATCGAGCAGTACTTC.

The chain uses TRBV28 and TRBJ2-2, with 11 bases lining up with TRBD2. J was trimmed by 1 base and V by 10 bases; bases with no gene match: 8. The germline V gene encodes CDR1 MDHEN and CDR2 SYDVKM. CDR3 length: 16 amino acids. In DNA, the CDR3 is TGTGCCACCGCGGGACTAGCGGAGAAGAACACCGGGGAGCTGTTTTTT. It encodes CATAGLAEKNTGELFF.

The rearrangement uses TRBV7-2 and TRBJ2-1; 8 positions agree with TRBD2. The ends lost 4 bases at V and 3 bases at J; junction bases unmatched: 5. Germline V CDR1 and CDR2: SGHTA, FQGNSA. This CDR3 is built from 15 residues. The CDR3, as DNA: TGTGCCAGCAGCTATAGCGGGATTTTCTACAATGAGCAGTTCTTC. Encoded protein: CASSYSGIFYNEQFF.

The chain joins TRBV5-5 to TRBJ2-1; TRBD1 matches at 7 bases. The germline V gene has CDR1 SGHKS and CDR2 YYEKEE (reference sequence). The CDR3 covers 15 residues. The V gene end was trimmed by 0 bases and the J gene end by 4 bases; junction bases not matched to a gene: 4. The CDR3 spells CASSLGQGAYNEQFF. The CDR3 DNA reads TGTGCCAGCAGCTTGGGACAGGGTGCTTACAATGAGCAGTTCTTC.

This clone was counted a single time. The CDR3: CASSPGTTPGEQYF. The CDR3 DNA reads as TGTGCCAGCAGCCCTGGGACTACTCCCGGCGAGCAGTACTTC. The chain carries TRBV11-2 and TRBJ2-7, with TRBD2 matching 7 bases. The CDR3 loop spans 14 amino acids. CDR1 is SGHAT and CDR2 is FQNNGV in the germline V gene. J gave up 6 bases and V 5 bases, and 10 bases lay outside the gene matches.

The chain uses TRBV6-6 and TRBJ1-1, with D possibly matching TRBD1 (5 bases). The CDR3 totals 16 residues. Looked up from germline, CDR1 is MNHNY and CDR2 is SVGAGI (reference sequence). The V end was cut by 0 bases, the J end by 4 bases, with 15 bases between. CDR3 in amino acids: CASSYSMEAGGTEAFF. CDR3 coding DNA: TGTGCCAGCAGTTACTCGATGGAGGCGGGGGGCACTGAAGCTTTCTTT.

CDR3 in amino acids: CASSPGDGLSYGYTF. CDR3 coding DNA: TGTGCCAGCAGCCCAGGGGACGGCTTAAGCTATGGCTACACCTTC. This chain links TRBV7-9 with TRBJ1-2; D is possibly TRBD1 (6 bases). This CDR3 is 15 amino acids long. CDR1 and CDR2 (germline): SEHNR, FQNEAQ (reference sequence). Trimming took off 5 bases at V and 4 bases at J, with 17 bases between the two ends.

The chain recombines TRBV11-2 with TRBJ2-1; tentative D call: TRBD2 (6 bases). The CDR3 has 17 amino acids. Trimming took off 0 bases at V and 4 bases at J, with 16 bases between the two ends. Germline V lookup: CDR1 SGHAT, CDR2 FQNNGV. CDR3 bases: TGTGCCAGCAGCTTAGATTTGCGGGGCCTGGGGTACAATGAGCAGTTCTTC. The encoded protein is CASSLDLRGLGYNEQFF.

The gene calls are TRBV5-4 and TRBJ1-2; D gene ambiguous. CDR1 is SGHNT and CDR2 is YYREEE in the germline V gene (reference sequence). Trimming stripped 1 base from V and 4 bases from J, with 11 bases between. The CDR3 totals 14 residues. CDR3 sequence reads: CASSLNPETYGYTF. CDR3 nucleotides: TGTGCCAGCAGCTTGAATCCGGAGACCTATGGCTACACCTTC.

CDR3 DNA sequence: TGCGCCAGCAGCTTACAGACAGGGACTGAAGCTTTCTTT. It translates to CASSLQTGTEAFF. The V gene is TRBV5-1, the J gene TRBJ1-1; 7 bases line up with TRBD1. With 2 bases clipped from V and 5 bases from J, the junction kept 3 bases outside the gene matches. Germline-derived CDR1 and CDR2 are SGHRS and YFSETQ. The CDR3 loop spans 13 amino acids.

The rearrangement joins TRBV29-1 to TRBJ1-2; 7 bases match TRBD1. Unmatched junction bases numbered 10, after V lost 4 bases and J lost 8 bases. This CDR3 has 13 amino acids. Germline V CDR1 and CDR2: SQVTM, ANQGSEA. The CDR3 region has the DNA TGCAGCGTTGTGGAGGGGGCGCGTGACGGCTACACCTTC. Protein product: CSVVEGARDGYTF.

This sequence joins TRBV24-1 and TRBJ2-5; D is ambiguous. V shed 5 bases and J shed 4 bases, with 10 bases lying between them. The length of the CDR3 is 13 residues. Germline CDR1 is KGHDR and CDR2 is SFDVKD. The CDR3 coding sequence is TGTGCCACCAGTGGATCAGGTGTAGAGACCCAGTACTTC. Protein product: CATSGSGVETQYF.

The chain joins TRBV30 to TRBJ2-5; 9 nucleotides line up with TRBD2. The CDR3 sequence is 15 residues long. The junction had 6 bases not matched to a gene; V was cut back by 2 bases and J by 2 bases. Germline values: CDR1 GTSNPN, CDR2 SVGIG (reference sequence). CDR3 residues: CAWSQGGRGQETQYF. In DNA form, the CDR3 reads TGTGCCTGGAGTCAGGGCGGGAGGGGACAAGAGACCCAGTACTTC. Full variable domain (missing parts from reference TRBV30 and TRBJ2-5): SQTIHQWPATLVQPVGSPLSLECTVEGTSNPNLYWYRQAAGRGLQLLFYSVGIGQISSEVPQNLSASRPQDRQFILSSKKLLLSDSGFYLCAWSQGGRGQETQYFGPGTRLLVL.

This rearrangement joins TRBV30 to TRBJ1-3, with a tentative D call TRBD1 (6 bases). The CDR3 runs 16 residues. Trimming left V 1 base short and J 2 bases short, with 15 bases between. CDR1 and CDR2 (germline): GTSNPN, SVGIG (reference sequence). This chain's CDR3 is CAWSALGQRAGNTIYF. CDR3 sequence (DNA): TGTGCCTGGAGTGCACTGGGACAACGAGCTGGAAACACCATATATTTT.